A selection of T cell receptor beta chains follows, all from one sample in a study of PD-L1 blockade in urothelial cancer. The data were produced by immunoSEQ multiplex PCR, yet TCRdb's version contains in-frame clones alone and is incomplete. Of approximately 110,000 clones in the sample, about 85% are singletons; the top ten hold around 2.4%. The source material was PBMCs, sampled around atezolizumab (anti-PD-L1) treatment. These receptors originate from a man between 45 and 60 years old with urothelial cancer. Each CDR3 is given with its conserved first and last residue. The D gene is left open where the match is weak. Size is stated for part of the rows, as once, few or many counts, or as a class when the clone is expanded.

J | D | size | V | DNA | CDR3
TRBJ1-6 | . | . | TRBV7-3 | TGTGCCAGCAGAGGGGGGGCGCGTTCACCCCTCCACTTT | CASRGGARSPLHF
TRBJ2-1 | TRBD2 | . | TRBV5-4 | TGTGCCAGCAGCTTGGGAGCGGGAGGGCTGAATGAGCAGTTCTTC | CASSLGAGGLNEQFF
TRBJ2-1 | TRBD2 | . | TRBV28 | TGTGCCAGCAGTCTACCAGCGGGAAAGCAGTTCTTC | CASSLPAGKQFF
TRBJ1-1 | . | . | TRBV2 | TGTGCCAGCAGTGGCAGGGGCGGAGGCACTGAAGCTTTCTTT | CASSGRGGGTEAFF
TRBJ2-5 | TRBD2 | . | TRBV5-5 | TGTGCCAGCAGCTCTCTGGGACTAGCGGGAAGTGAGACCCAGTACTTC | CASSSLGLAGSETQYF
TRBJ2-1 | . | . | TRBV2 | TGTGCCAGCAAACCGGGACAACAACCCAGCAAATACTACAATGAGCAGTTCTTC | CASKPGQQPSKYYNEQFF
TRBJ2-1 | . | . | TRBV9 | TGTGCCAGCAGCGTAGGATTGGGGGGAGCTATCGATGAGCAGTTCTTC | CASSVGLGGAIDEQFF
TRBJ2-7 | TRBD2 | . | TRBV5-1 | TGCGCCAGCAGCCCCCTCAGTCCACTAGCGGGCTCGAGCTCCTACGAGCAGTACTTC | CASSPLSPLAGSSSYEQYF
TRBJ1-6 | . | . | TRBV14 | TGTGCCAGCAGCCAAGCGAAGGAGTCACCCCTCCACTTT | CASSQAKESPLHF
TRBJ1-4 | . | . | TRBV5-5 | TGTGCCAGCAGCTTGGGGATTCAGGGTTTTTCTAATGAAAAACTGTTTTTT | CASSLGIQGFSNEKLFF
TRBJ2-7 | TRBD1 | . | TRBV28 | TGTGCCAGCCGACAGGGCTACGAGCAGTACTTC | CASRQGYEQYF
TRBJ2-3 | . | . | TRBV7-3 | TGTGCCAGCAGCTTACTTTCTAGTTCGAATACGCAGTATTTT | CASSLLSSSNTQYF
TRBJ2-1 | . | . | TRBV11-1 | TGTGCCAGCAGCCTACAGGGATACAATGAGCAGTTCTTC | CASSLQGYNEQFF
TRBJ2-3 | TRBD2 | . | TRBV5-8 | TGTGCCAGCAGATCCCGGGAGGTTGTAGATACGCAGTATTTT | CASRSREVVDTQYF
TRBJ1-4 | . | once | TRBV2 | TGTGCCAGCAGTGAAGGGCAGTATAATGAAAAACTGTTTTTT | CASSEGQYNEKLFF
TRBJ2-7 | TRBD1 | . | TRBV6-1 | TGTGCCAGCATCCAGGGGGCTCGATCCTACGAGCAGTACTTC | CASIQGARSYEQYF
TRBJ2-5 | . | once | TRBV29-1 | TGCAGCGGTGGAGGGGAGACCCAGTACTTC | CSGGGETQYF
TRBJ2-7 | . | . | TRBV30 | TGTGCCTGGACCCCTTTGGCGGCCTACGAGCAGTACTTC | CAWTPLAAYEQYF
TRBJ2-5 | TRBD1 | . | TRBV7-7 | TGTGCTAGCAGCAACACAGGGGTCGGAGAGACCCAGTACTTC | CASSNTGVGETQYF
TRBJ2-7 | TRBD2 | . | TRBV28 | TGTGCCAGCAGCCAAAGACTAGCGGGAGCCTACGAGCAGTACTTC | CASSQRLAGAYEQYF
TRBJ1-2 | . | once | TRBV5-1 | TGCGCCAGCAGCTTCGGTTCAGGGTGGAACTATGGCTACACCTTC | CASSFGSGWNYGYTF
TRBJ2-2 | . | . | TRBV5-1 | TGCGCCAGCAGCCCGTGGACAGTGGGGGCCGGGGAGCTGTTTTTT | CASSPWTVGAGELFF
TRBJ2-3 | TRBD1 | . | TRBV6-1 | TGTGCCAGCAGTGGACGACAGGGGGAGACAACAGATACGCAGTATTTT | CASSGRQGETTDTQYF
TRBJ2-1 | TRBD1 | . | TRBV10-3 | TGTGCCACCCGGCCTGGACAGGGGGCGCAAGTCCCGTTCTTC | CATRPGQGAQVPFF
TRBJ2-1 | TRBD2 | . | TRBV7-2 | TGTGCCAGCAGCTTAGTCGGGACTAGCGGCCACAATGAGCAGTTCTTC | CASSLVGTSGHNEQFF
TRBJ2-5 | . | . | TRBV5-4 | TGTGCCAGCAGCTTCGGATTCGGTCAAGGGGGTCAAGAGACCCAGTACTTC | CASSFGFGQGGQETQYF
TRBJ1-6 | . | . | TRBV2 | TGTGCCAGCAGTGTGCGGGGTGACAGATCGAATTCACCCCTCCACTTT | CASSVRGDRSNSPLHF
TRBJ2-7 | . | once | TRBV15 | TGTGCCACCAGCAGAGATTTTCGCGGATACGAGCAGTACTTC | CATSRDFRGYEQYF
TRBJ1-3 | . | . | TRBV7-2 | TGTGCCAGCAGCTTAGGACAGGCCAGCTCTGGAAACACCATATATTTT | CASSLGQASSGNTIYF
TRBJ1-1 | TRBD1 | . | TRBV19 | TGTGCCAGTAGTCCTAGGGGACAGGGTTCCACTGAAGCTTTCTTT | CASSPRGQGSTEAFF
TRBJ1-2 | . | . | TRBV7-2 | TGTGCCAGCAGCTTAAGCGGACAGTTCTTCTATGGCTACACCTTC | CASSLSGQFFYGYTF
TRBJ1-2 | . | . | TRBV28 | TGTGCCAGCACCCCTCGTTCCTATGGCTACACCTTC | CASTPRSYGYTF
TRBJ1-4 | . | . | TRBV6-1 | TGTGCCAGCAGTCCTATCTCCACAGGGTGGGAAAAACTGTTTTTT | CASSPISTGWEKLFF
TRBJ1-2 | . | . | TRBV7-2 | TGTGCCAGCAGCTTAAGACAGCGCTATGGCTACACCTTC | CASSLRQRYGYTF
TRBJ1-1 | . | once | TRBV9 | TGTGCCAGCACCCGCCTGGAGGGCACTGAAGCTTTCTTT | CASTRLEGTEAFF
TRBJ2-2 | TRBD1 | . | TRBV19 | TGTGCCAGTCAAGGAATGGGACAGATCACCGGGGAGCTGTTTTTT | CASQGMGQITGELFF
TRBJ1-1 | . | . | TRBV19 | TGTGCCAGTAGCCGAGGAGGGTCGAGGTACACTGAAGCTTTCTTT | CASSRGGSRYTEAFF
TRBJ2-7 | . | . | TRBV7-9 | TGTGCCAGCAGCTTAGAGGGGGAAATCTACGAGCAGTACTTC | CASSLEGEIYEQYF
TRBJ2-7 | TRBD2 | . | TRBV5-1 | TGCGCCAGCAGCTTGGCAGGACTAGCGGGGCTATCCTACGAGCAGTACTTC | CASSLAGLAGLSYEQYF
TRBJ2-1 | TRBD2 | . | TRBV27 | TGTGCCAGCAGTGGGGGACTAGCCCGCTGGGATGAGCAGTTCTTC | CASSGGLARWDEQFF
TRBJ2-7 | . | . | TRBV19 | TGTGCCAGCAGAGGGCGGGACCATTTTTACGAGCAGTACTTC | CASRGRDHFYEQYF
TRBJ2-5 | TRBD2 | . | TRBV5-1 | TGCGCCAGCAGCTTGGACCTAGCGGGAGGCAGGGGGACCCAGTACTTC | CASSLDLAGGRGTQYF
TRBJ1-6 | . | few | TRBV30 | TGTGCCTGGAGTGTACAAGTGAATTCACCCCTCCACTTT | CAWSVQVNSPLHF